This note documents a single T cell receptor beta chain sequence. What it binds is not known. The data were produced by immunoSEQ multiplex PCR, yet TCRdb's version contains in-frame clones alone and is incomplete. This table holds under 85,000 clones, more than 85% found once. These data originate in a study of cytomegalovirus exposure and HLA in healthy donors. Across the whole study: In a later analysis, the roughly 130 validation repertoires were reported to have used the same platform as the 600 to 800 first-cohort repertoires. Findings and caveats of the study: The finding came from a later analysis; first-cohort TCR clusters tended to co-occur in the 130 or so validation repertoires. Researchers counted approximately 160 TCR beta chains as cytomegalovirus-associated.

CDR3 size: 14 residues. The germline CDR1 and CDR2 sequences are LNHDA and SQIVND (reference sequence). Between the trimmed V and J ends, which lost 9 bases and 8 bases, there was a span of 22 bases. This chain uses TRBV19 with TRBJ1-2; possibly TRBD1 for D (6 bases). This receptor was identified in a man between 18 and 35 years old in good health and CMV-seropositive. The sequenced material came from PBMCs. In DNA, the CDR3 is TGTGCCAGCGATAACAGGGAGATCTTCGGGGGCTACACCTTC. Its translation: CASDNREIFGGYTF.